The 8 T cell receptor beta chains below were found in one sample sequenced in a study of T cells in Graves' hyperthyroidism and ophthalmopathy. TCR beta CDR3 sequences were amplified from RNA transcripts. When the TCR CDR3 underwent first-round RT-PCR, the HTBI primer set was used. TCRdb redid the calling of the multiplex PCR reads with MiXCR, one entry per CDR3 protein. The repertoire holds roughly 510,000 distinct CDR3 sequences, with around 50% as singletons. Sequenced input: peripheral blood or thyroid tissue (not recorded which). Receptors were obtained from an adult woman with Graves' disease, either hyperthyroidism or ophthalmopathy (not recorded which).

This clonotype was detected ten times or more. V gene TRBV27 combines with J gene TRBJ1-5, with no clear D. Germline V gene lookup returns CDR1 MNHEY and CDR2 SMNVEV (reference sequence). This CDR3 has 13 residues. V was trimmed by 5 bases and J by 3 bases, leaving 8 bases between them. The CDR3 reads CASSRTYNQPQHF. The CDR3 nucleotides read TGTGCCAGCAGTAGAACCTACAATCAGCCCCAGCATTTT.

The table lists this clonotype with a few counts. The rearrangement joins TRBV29-1 to TRBJ2-7; 13 positions agree with TRBD2. The CDR3 is made up of 14 amino acids. V gave up 8 bases and J gave up 3 bases; unmatched junction bases: 7. Germline V gene sequence: CDR1 SQVTM, CDR2 ANQGSEA. The CDR3: CSYKGLAGHYEQYF. The CDR3 DNA reads TGCAGCTACAAGGGACTAGCGGGGCACTACGAGCAGTACTTC.

This clonotype came up many times. The chain combines TRBV11-2 with TRBJ2-7, with 10 bases that match TRBD2. The length of the CDR3 is 15 residues. The germline V gene has CDR1 SGHAT and CDR2 FQNNGV. J gave up 3 bases and V 2 bases, and 4 bases lay outside the gene matches. The CDR3 nucleotides read TGTGCCAGCAGCTTAAAGAGACTAGCGGGCTACGAGCAGTACTTC. It yields the protein CASSLKRLAGYEQYF.

This clonotype has a handful of counts. The V and J genes are TRBV29-1 and TRBJ2-7; a possible D gene is TRBD1 (6 bases). The V end was cut by 1 base, the J end by 3 bases, with 13 bases between. The CDR3 extends over 14 amino acids. CDR1 and CDR2 (germline): SQVTM, ANQGSEA. DNA for the CDR3: TGCAGCGTTGAAGCCGGACAGTCCAACTACGAGCAGTACTTC. This sequence encodes CSVEAGQSNYEQYF.

The chain employs TRBV9 and TRBJ1-2; tentatively, D is TRBD1 (6 bases). CDR1 and CDR2 (germline): SGDLS, YYNGEE. The CDR3 consists of 13 residues. V was cut by 4 bases and J by 3 bases, with 10 bases left in between. The CDR3 nucleotides are TGTGCCAGCAGCACACAGGGTTACTATGGCTACACCTTC. Protein product: CASSTQGYYGYTF.

This rearrangement joins TRBV29-1 to TRBJ1-1; D unclear. The CDR3 spans 12 residues. Trimming left V 4 bases short and J 5 bases short, with 11 bases between. Germline V gene sequence: CDR1 SQVTM, CDR2 ANQGSEA. DNA for the CDR3: TGCAGCGTTGGAAGGGATCGGACTGAAGCTTTCTTT. It is translated as CSVGRDRTEAFF.

The chain couples TRBV7-2 to TRBJ2-7; no definite D call. V lost 0 bases and J 2 bases, leaving 8 bases between the germline ends. From germline, CDR1 is SGHTA and CDR2 FQGNSA. The CDR3 is 14 amino acids. This chain's CDR3 is CASSLAVRTYEQYF. Written as DNA, the CDR3 is TGTGCCAGCAGCTTAGCTGTCCGGACCTACGAGCAGTACTTC.

This clonotype was seen repeatedly, ten times or more. The chain carries TRBV5-1 and TRBJ1-1; no clear D. The V and J ends lost 5 bases and 0 bases respectively, with 14 bases between them. Germline loops: CDR1 SGHRS, CDR2 YFSETQ. The CDR3 is 15 amino acids. The CDR3 protein is CASRGTHLLNTEAFF. The CDR3 coding sequence is TGCGCCAGCAGGGGCACCCACCTTTTGAACACTGAAGCTTTCTTT.